This T cell receptor beta chain was captured by sequencing in a study of T cell responses to AZD1222 COVID-19 vaccine. Study findings and constraints: Only a handful of people who got AZD1222 tested seropositive at baseline. Following two doses of AZD1222, Spike-specific TCR breadth and depth rose. The donor group comprised mostly white British people and more females; the analysis possibly underestimated clonal diversity.

CDR1 is LGHDT, CDR2 YNNKEL, per germline (reference sequence). The ends were cut back, 2 bases at V and 2 bases at J, with 13 bases in the middle. The CDR3 extends over 15 amino acids. Of note for this clone: The antigen is undetermined.

Sequencing used immunoSEQ multiplex PCR; TCRdb keeps in-frame clones, though not all of them. The table lists about 86,000 clones, 88% of them singletons. The specimen comprised peripheral blood, sampled 28 days after the second AZD1222 dose. This clonotype was sampled from an adult who received the AZD1222 COVID-19 vaccine. The chain joins TRBV3-1 (or the pseudogene TRBV3-2) to TRBJ2-7; D gene unclear. The CDR3 DNA reads TGTGCCAGCAGCCAAAGCCCGCAGAGGACCTACGAGCAGTACTTC. Its translation: CASSQSPQRTYEQYF.